The clone carrying this T cell receptor beta chain was counted at least ten times. Using unique molecular identifiers, the investigators prepared the TCRbeta library. TCRdb called the PCR reads again in MiXCR, with one record for every CDR3 protein. The table includes 200,000 to 250,000 distinct CDR3 sequences, about 12% detected once. The source of the sample is a study of T-cell reconstitution after alpha-beta-depleted transplantation in children. The CDR3 is 12 amino acids. From germline, CDR1 is MNHEY and CDR2 SVGAGI. V lost 6 bases to trimming and J lost 11 bases; unmatched junction nucleotides: 7.

The chain links TRBV6-5 to TRBJ2-1, with 7 bases identical to TRBD1. The source material was PBMCs from the stem cell graft donor, sampled from the stem cell graft. This receptor was obtained from a human donor who donated a stem cell graft to a child with acute lymphoblastic leukemia. CDR3 region: CASRGTAYQQFF. DNA for the CDR3: TGTGCCAGCAGGGGGACAGCTTACCAGCAGTTCTTC.